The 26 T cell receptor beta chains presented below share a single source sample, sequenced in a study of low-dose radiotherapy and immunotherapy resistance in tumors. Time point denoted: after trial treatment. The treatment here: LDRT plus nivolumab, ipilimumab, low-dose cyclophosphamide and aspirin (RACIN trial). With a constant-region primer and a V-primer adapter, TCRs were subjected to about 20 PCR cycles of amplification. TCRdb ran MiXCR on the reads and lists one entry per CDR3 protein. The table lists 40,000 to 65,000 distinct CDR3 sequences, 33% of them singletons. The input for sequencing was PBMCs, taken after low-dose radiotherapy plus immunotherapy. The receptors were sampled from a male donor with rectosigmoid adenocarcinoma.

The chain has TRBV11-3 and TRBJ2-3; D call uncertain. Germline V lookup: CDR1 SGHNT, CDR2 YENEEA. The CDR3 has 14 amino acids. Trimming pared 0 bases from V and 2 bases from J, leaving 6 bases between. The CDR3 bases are TGTGCCAGCAGCTTAGATTTGAACACAGATACGCAGTATTTT. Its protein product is CASSLDLNTDTQYF.

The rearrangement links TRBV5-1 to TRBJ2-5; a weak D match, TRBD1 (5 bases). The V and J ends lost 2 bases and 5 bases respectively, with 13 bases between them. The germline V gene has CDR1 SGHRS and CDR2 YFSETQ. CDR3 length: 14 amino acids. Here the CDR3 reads CASSLIGVGETQYF. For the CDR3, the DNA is TGCGCCAGCAGCTTAATAGGGGTTGGGGAGACCCAGTACTTC.

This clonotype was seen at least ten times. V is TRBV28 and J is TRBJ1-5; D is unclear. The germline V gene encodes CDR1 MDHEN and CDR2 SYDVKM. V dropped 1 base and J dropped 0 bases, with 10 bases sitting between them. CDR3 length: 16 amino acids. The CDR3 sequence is CASSLSRSASNQPQHF. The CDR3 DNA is TGTGCCAGCAGTTTATCCCGATCAGCTAGCAATCAGCCCCAGCATTTT.

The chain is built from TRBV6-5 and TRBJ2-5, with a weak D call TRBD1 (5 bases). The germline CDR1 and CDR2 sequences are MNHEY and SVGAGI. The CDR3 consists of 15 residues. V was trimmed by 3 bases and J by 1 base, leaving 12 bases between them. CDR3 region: CASSYKGSFQETQYF. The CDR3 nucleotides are TGTGCCAGCAGTTATAAGGGGTCCTTCCAAGAGACCCAGTACTTC.

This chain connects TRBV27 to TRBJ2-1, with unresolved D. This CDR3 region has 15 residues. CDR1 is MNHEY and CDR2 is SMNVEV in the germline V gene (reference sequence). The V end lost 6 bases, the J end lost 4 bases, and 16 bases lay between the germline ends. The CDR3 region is CASRLGLARYNEQFF. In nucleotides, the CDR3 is TGTGCCAGCAGATTGGGCCTTGCTCGGTACAATGAGCAGTTCTTC.

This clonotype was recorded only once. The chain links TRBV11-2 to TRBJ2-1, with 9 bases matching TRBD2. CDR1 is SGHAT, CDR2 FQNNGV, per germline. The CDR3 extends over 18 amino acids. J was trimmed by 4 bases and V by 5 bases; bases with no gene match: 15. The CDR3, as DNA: TGTGCCAGCAGCCGCGGAACTAGCGGGCCCAATAGGTACAATGAGCAGTTCTTC. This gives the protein CASSRGTSGPNRYNEQFF. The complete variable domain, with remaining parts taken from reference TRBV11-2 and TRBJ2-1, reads EAGVAQSPRYKIIEKRQSVAFWCNPISGHATLYWYQQILGQGPKLLIQFQNNGVVDDSQLPKDRFSAERLKGVDSTLKIQPAKLEDSAVYLCASSRGTSGPNRYNEQFFGPGTRLTVL.

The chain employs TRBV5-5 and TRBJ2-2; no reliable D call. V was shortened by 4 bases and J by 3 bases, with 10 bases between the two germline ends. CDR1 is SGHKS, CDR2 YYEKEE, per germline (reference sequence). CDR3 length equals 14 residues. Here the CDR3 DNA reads TGTGCCAGCAGCCCGGATAGTCACACCGGGGAGCTGTTTTTT. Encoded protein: CASSPDSHTGELFF.

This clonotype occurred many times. This chain's CDR3 is CASSPSQTSNSPLHF. The CDR3 DNA follows: TGTGCCAGCAGCCCCTCACAGACTAGTAATTCACCCCTCCACTTT. V usage is TRBV3-1 and J usage is TRBJ1-6; D ambiguous. CDR3 size: 15 residues. The germline V gene encodes CDR1 LGHDT and CDR2 YNNKEL (reference sequence). Trimming took 4 bases from V and 6 from J, leaving 13 bases between them.

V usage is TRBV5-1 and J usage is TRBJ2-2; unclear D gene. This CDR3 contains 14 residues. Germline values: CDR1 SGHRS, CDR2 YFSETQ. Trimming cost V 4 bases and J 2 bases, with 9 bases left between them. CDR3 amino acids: CASSRQDNTGELFF. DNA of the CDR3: TGCGCCAGCAGCCGTCAGGATAACACCGGGGAGCTGTTTTTT.

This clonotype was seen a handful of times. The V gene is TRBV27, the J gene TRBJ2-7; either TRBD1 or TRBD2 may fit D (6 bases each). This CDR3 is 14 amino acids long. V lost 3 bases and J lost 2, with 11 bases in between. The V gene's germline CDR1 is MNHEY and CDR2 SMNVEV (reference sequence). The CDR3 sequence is CASSLRDTTYEQYF. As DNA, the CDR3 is TGTGCCAGCAGTTTGCGGGACACGACCTACGAGCAGTACTTC.

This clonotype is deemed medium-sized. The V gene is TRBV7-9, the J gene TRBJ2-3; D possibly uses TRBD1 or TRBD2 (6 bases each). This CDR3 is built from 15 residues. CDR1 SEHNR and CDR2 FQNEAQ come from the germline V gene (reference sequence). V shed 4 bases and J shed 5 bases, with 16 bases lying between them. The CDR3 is CASSSWGAPKDTQYF. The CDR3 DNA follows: TGTGCCAGCAGCTCCTGGGGGGCGCCGAAAGATACGCAGTATTTT.

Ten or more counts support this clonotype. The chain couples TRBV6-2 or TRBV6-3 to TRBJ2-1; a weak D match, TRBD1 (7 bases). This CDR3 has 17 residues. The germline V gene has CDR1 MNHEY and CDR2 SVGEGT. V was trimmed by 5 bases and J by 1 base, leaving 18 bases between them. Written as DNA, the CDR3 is TGTGCCAGCAGTCGAAAGTTACAGGGGAGGTCCTACAATGAGCAGTTCTTC. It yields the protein CASSRKLQGRSYNEQFF.

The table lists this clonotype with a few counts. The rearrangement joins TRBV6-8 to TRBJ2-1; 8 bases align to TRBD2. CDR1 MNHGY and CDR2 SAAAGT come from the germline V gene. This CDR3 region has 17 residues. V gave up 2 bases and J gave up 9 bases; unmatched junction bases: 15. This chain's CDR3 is CASSYTKPLGTRGEQFF. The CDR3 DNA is TGTGCCAGCAGTTACACGAAACCCTTAGGGACTAGGGGTGAGCAGTTCTTC.

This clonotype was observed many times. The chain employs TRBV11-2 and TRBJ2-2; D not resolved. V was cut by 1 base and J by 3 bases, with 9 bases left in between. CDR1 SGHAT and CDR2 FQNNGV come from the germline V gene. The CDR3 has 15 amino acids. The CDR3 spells CASSLGAVHTGELFF. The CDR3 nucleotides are TGTGCCAGCAGCTTAGGAGCTGTACACACCGGGGAGCTGTTTTTT.

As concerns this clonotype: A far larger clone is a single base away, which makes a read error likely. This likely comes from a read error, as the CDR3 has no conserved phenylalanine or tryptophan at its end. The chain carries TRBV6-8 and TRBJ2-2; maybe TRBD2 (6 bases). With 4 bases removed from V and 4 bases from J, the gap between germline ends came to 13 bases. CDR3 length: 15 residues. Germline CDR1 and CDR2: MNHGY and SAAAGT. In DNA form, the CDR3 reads TGTGCCAGCAGTTCCTCTAGCGTGGGCACCGGGGAGCTGTTTTCT. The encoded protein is CASSSSSVGTGELFS.

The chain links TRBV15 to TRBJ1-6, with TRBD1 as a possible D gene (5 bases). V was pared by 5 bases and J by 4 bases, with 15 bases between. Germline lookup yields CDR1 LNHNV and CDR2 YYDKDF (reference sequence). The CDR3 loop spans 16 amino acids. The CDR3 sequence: CATSPRLGGYNSPLHF. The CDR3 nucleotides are TGTGCCACCAGCCCCCGGCTGGGGGGGTATAATTCACCCCTCCACTTT.

The CDR3 is CASSVDRAGVADTQYF. The CDR3 DNA sequence: TGTGCCAGCAGCGTAGATCGAGCGGGAGTGGCAGATACGCAGTATTTT. The chain uses TRBV9 and TRBJ2-3; TRBD2 matches at 8 bases. The length of the CDR3 is 16 residues. V lost 0 bases, J lost 4 bases, and 7 bases stayed unmatched. Germline V gives CDR1 SGDLS, CDR2 YYNGEE.

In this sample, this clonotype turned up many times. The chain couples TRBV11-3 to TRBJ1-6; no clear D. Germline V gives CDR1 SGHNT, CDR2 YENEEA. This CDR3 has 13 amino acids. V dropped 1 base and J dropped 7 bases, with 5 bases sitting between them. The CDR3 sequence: CASSLVANSPLHF. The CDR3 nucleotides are TGTGCCAGCAGCTTAGTTGCGAATTCACCCCTCCACTTT. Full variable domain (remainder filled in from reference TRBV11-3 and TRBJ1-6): EAGVVQSPRYKIIEKKQPVAFWCNPISGHNTLYWYLQNLGQGPELLIRYENEEAVDDSQLPKDRFSAERLKGVDSTLKIQPAELGDSAVYLCASSLVANSPLHFGNGTRLTVT.

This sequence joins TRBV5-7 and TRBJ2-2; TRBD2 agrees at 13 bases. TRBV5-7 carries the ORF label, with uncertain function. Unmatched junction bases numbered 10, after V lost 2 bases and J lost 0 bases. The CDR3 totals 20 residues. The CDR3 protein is CASSFTRTSGSLANTGELFF. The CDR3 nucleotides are TGTGCCAGCAGCTTCACTCGGACTAGCGGGAGTCTCGCGAACACCGGGGAGCTGTTTTTT.

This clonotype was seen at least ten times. CDR3 residues: CSVGTQGNQPQHF. The DNA for the CDR3 is TGCAGTGTAGGGACGCAAGGCAATCAGCCCCAGCATTTT. The J gene is TRBJ1-5, the V gene TRBV20-1, with D tentatively TRBD1 (5 bases). There are 13 residues in the CDR3. Germline-derived CDR1 and CDR2 are DFQATT and SNEGSKA (reference sequence). Trimming took 7 bases from V and 2 from J, leaving 12 bases between them.

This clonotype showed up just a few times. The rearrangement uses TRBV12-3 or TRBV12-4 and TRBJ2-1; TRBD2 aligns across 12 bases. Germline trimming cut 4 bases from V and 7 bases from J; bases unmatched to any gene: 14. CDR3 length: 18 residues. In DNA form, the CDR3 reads TGTGCCAGCAGTTGGGACAGGCAGATAGGACTAGCGGGGAATGAGCAGTTCTTC. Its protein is CASSWDRQIGLAGNEQFF.

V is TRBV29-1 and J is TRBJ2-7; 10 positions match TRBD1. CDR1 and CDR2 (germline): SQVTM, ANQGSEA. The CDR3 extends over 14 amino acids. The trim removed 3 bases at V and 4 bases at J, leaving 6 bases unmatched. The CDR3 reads CSVDGQGGQYEQYF. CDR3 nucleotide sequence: TGCAGCGTTGATGGACAGGGGGGTCAGTACGAGCAGTACTTC.

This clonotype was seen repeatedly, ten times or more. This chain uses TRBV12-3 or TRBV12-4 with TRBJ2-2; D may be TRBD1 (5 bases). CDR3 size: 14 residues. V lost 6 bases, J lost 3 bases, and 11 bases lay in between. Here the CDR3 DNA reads TGTGCCAGCAGCCAAGACAGATACACCGGGGAGCTGTTTTTT. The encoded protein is CASSQDRYTGELFF.

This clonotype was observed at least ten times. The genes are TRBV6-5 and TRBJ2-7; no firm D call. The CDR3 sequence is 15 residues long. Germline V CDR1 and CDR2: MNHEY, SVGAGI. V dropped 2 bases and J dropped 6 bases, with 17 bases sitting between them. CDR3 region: CASSYEAATSSEQYF. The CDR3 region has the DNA TGTGCCAGCAGTTACGAGGCAGCCACGTCAAGCGAGCAGTACTTC.

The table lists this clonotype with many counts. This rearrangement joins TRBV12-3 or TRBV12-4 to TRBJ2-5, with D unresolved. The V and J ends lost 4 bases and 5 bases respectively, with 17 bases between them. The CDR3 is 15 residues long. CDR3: CASSSVLYLGETQYF. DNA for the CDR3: TGTGCCAGCAGTTCGGTCCTTTATTTGGGGGAGACCCAGTACTTC.

The CDR3: CASSLVYWSGSYNEQFF. CDR3 nucleotide sequence: TGTGCCAGCAGTTTAGTGTACTGGTCCGGCTCCTACAATGAGCAGTTCTTC. The rearrangement joins TRBV28 to TRBJ2-1; no reliable D call. The CDR3 spans 17 residues. The germline V gene encodes CDR1 MDHEN and CDR2 SYDVKM. V was cut by 2 bases and J by 0 bases, with 14 bases left in between. Using reference TRBV28 and TRBJ2-1 for the parts outside the CDR3, the full variable domain is DVKVTQSSRYLVKRTGEKVFLECVQDMDHENMFWYRQDPGLGLRLIYFSYDVKMKEKGDIPEGYSVSREKKERFSLILESASTNQTSMYLCASSLVYWSGSYNEQFFGPGTRLTVL.